A selection of T cell receptor beta chains follows, all from one sample in a study of blood T cell repertoires in COVID-19. Assay: immunoSEQ multiplex PCR; the TCRdb copy retains only in-frame clones and omits some. The sample consists of roughly 170,000 clones, under 85% of them appearing once. The sample taken for sequencing was PBMCs or T cells enriched from blood (not recorded which). All receptors come from a man aged 50-60 years who had recovered from COVID-19. The CDR3 runs from the conserved cysteine through the conserved F or W. A D gene is named only where the DNA matches it firmly. Expanded clones are given a class, and other clones once, few, many or no size at all.

J | V | size | D | DNA | CDR3
TRBJ1-4 | TRBV3-1/TRBV3-2 | NA | NA | TGTGCCAGCAGCCAATTCAGGGGCCGTGGTGAAAAACTGTTTTTT | CASSQFRGRGEKLFF
TRBJ2-7 | TRBV6-4 | NA | NA | TGTGCCAGCAGTGACTCGATTTCAGGGGTCGAACCCTACGAGCAGTACTTC | CASSDSISGVEPYEQYF
TRBJ2-3 | TRBV27 | NA | TRBD1 | TGTGCCAGCAACCACAATACCGGGACAGGAACAGATACGCAGTATTTT | CASNHNTGTGTDTQYF
TRBJ1-1 | TRBV10-1 | NA | NA | TGCGCCAGCAGCGCCGCGGGGCCGAACACTGAAGCTTTCTTT | CASSAAGPNTEAFF
TRBJ2-7 | TRBV18 | NA | NA | TGTGCCAGCTCACCAACGGGAAGGTCCTACGAGCAGTACTTC | CASSPTGRSYEQYF
TRBJ1-2 | TRBV19 | once | NA | TGTGCCAGTAGTATACTTAGTTCGGCGGCCAACTATGGCTACACCTTC | CASSILSSAANYGYTF
TRBJ2-1 | TRBV12-3/TRBV12-4 | NA | NA | NA | CASSFGGGAGVFF
TRBJ1-5 | TRBV4-1 | NA | TRBD1 | TGCGCCAGCAGCCAAAGGACAGGGGGGGTTCAGCCCCAGCATTTT | CASSQRTGGVQPQHF
TRBJ2-1 | TRBV10-3 | NA | NA | TGTGCCATCAGTGAGTCTAACAGGAACAATGAGCAGTTCTTC | CAISESNRNNEQFF
TRBJ2-2 | TRBV19 | NA | TRBD2 | TGTGCCAGTAGTATAACTAGCGGGGGGAAGACCTCCGGGGAGCTGTTTTTT | CASSITSGGKTSGELFF
TRBJ2-2 | TRBV18 | once | NA | TGTGCCAGCTCACCTAGTCCAGGGGTTGCCGGGGAGCTGTTTTTT | CASSPSPGVAGELFF
TRBJ1-2 | TRBV7-2 | once | NA | TGTGCCAGCAGCGAGGCCGGGACAAACTATGGCTACACCTTC | CASSEAGTNYGYTF
TRBJ1-1 | TRBV7-9 | NA | TRBD1 | TGTGCCAGCAGCCACGGACAGGGCGAGGCAGCTTTCTTT | CASSHGQGEAAFF
TRBJ1-4 | TRBV5-1 | NA | TRBD1 | TGCGCCAGCAGCTCAGGGGGCTTTTATGAAAAACTGTTTTTT | CASSSGGFYEKLFF
TRBJ1-1 | TRBV4-2 | NA | TRBD1 | TGTGCCAGCAGCCAAGTGGACAGGGGAGACACTGAAGCTTTCTTT | CASSQVDRGDTEAFF
TRBJ2-1 | TRBV9 | few | TRBD2 | TGTGCCAGCAGCGTAGAACTAGCGGGGCCAAGAGGGAATGAGCAGTTCTTC | CASSVELAGPRGNEQFF
TRBJ1-5 | TRBV19 | few | TRBD1 | TGTGCCAGTAGTACCCAGGACAGGGCTTTCAATCAGCCCCAGCATTTT | CASSTQDRAFNQPQHF
TRBJ1-1 | TRBV7-6 | NA | NA | TGTGCCAGCGGCCCCTTGAACACTGAAGCTTTCTTT | CASGPLNTEAFF
TRBJ2-3 | TRBV3-1/TRBV3-2 | NA | NA | TGTGCCAGCAGCCAAGGGACTGGCACAGATACGCAGTATTTT | CASSQGTGTDTQYF
TRBJ1-1 | TRBV7-8 | NA | NA | TGTGCCAGCAGCTTAGCGCGAGGGCGCGACACTGAAGCTTTCTTT | CASSLARGRDTEAFF
TRBJ2-1 | TRBV9 | NA | NA | TGTGCCAGCAGCGTAGGGTTCCATCTGCAGGGCGGGGACAATGAGCAGTTCTTC | CASSVGFHLQGGDNEQFF
TRBJ2-3 | TRBV9 | NA | NA | TGTGCCAGCAGCGACCTAATGGCAGATACGCAGTATTTT | CASSDLMADTQYF
TRBJ1-6 | TRBV5-1 | NA | NA | TGCGCCAGCAGCGAAGGGGTTTATTCACCCCTCCACTTT | CASSEGVYSPLHF
TRBJ1-2 | TRBV7-2 | once | TRBD1 | TGTGCCAGCAGCTTTCAGGGGGGCGACTATGGCTACACCTTC | CASSFQGGDYGYTF
TRBJ2-2 | TRBV4-2 | NA | TRBD2 | TGTGCCAGCAGCCAGAGCGGGGGAAACACCGGGGAGCTGTTTTTT | CASSQSGGNTGELFF
TRBJ2-3 | TRBV19 | once | TRBD2 | TGTGCCAGTACCCCCGGGGGAGGAGGGAGCGGGGGGGCGGGCACAGATACGCAGTATTTT | CASTPGGGGSGGAGTDTQYF
TRBJ2-1 | TRBV24-1 | NA | TRBD2 | TGTGCCACCAGTGTGGCGGGGGAAAACATAAATGAGCAGTTCTTC | CATSVAGENINEQFF
TRBJ1-4 | TRBV4-2 | NA | NA | TGTGCCAGCAGCCAAATTAGTGCAACTAATGAAAAACTGTTTTTT | CASSQISATNEKLFF
TRBJ1-5 | TRBV18 | NA | NA | TGTGCCAGCTCACCGGGCCTTCAAACGGGCAATCAGCCCCAGCATTTT | CASSPGLQTGNQPQHF
TRBJ1-6 | TRBV4-1 | NA | NA | TGCGCCACGCGGGGGGGGGCGCTTGGTTCACCCCTCCACTTT | CATRGGALGSPLHF
TRBJ1-1 | TRBV4-1 | NA | TRBD1 | TGCGCCAGCAGCCAATTGGGACAGATGAACACTGAAGCTTTCTTT | CASSQLGQMNTEAFF
TRBJ1-1 | TRBV5-1 | NA | NA | TGCGCCAGCAGCTACGGACAGATCATTAACACTGAAGCTTTCTTT | CASSYGQIINTEAFF
TRBJ2-1 | TRBV11-2 | NA | TRBD2 | TGTGCCAGCAGCTTAGGACTAGCAGGTAATGAGCAGTTCTTC | CASSLGLAGNEQFF
TRBJ2-2 | TRBV6-4 | NA | NA | TGTGCCAGCAGTGTCGAGGCGCTTTCCGGGGAGCTGTTTTTT | CASSVEALSGELFF
TRBJ2-5 | TRBV29-1 | NA | NA | TGCAGCGTTGCCAGACAAGAGACCCAGTACTTC | CSVARQETQYF
TRBJ2-5 | TRBV9 | NA | NA | TGTGCCAGCAGCGCCCGGACACTCCAAGAGACCCAGTACTTC | CASSARTLQETQYF
TRBJ1-1 | TRBV6-5 | NA | NA | TGTGCCAGCACCCCCATCTATAACACTGAAGCTTTCTTT | CASTPIYNTEAFF
TRBJ1-1 | TRBV13 | NA | NA | TGTGCCAGCCGACTCGGGACTAACACTGAAGCTTTCTTT | CASRLGTNTEAFF
TRBJ2-7 | TRBV11-3 | NA | NA | TGTGCCAGCACTAGGAAGGGCGGGAAAGGCTACGAGCAGTACTTC | CASTRKGGKGYEQYF
TRBJ1-4 | TRBV28 | NA | NA | TGTGCCAGCAGTCCCGGACAGACGACTGGAAAACTGTTTTTT | CASSPGQTTGKLFF
TRBJ1-2 | TRBV11-2 | NA | TRBD1 | TGTGCCAGCAGCTTAGGAGCGGGACAGGCTTTTGGCTACACCTTC | CASSLGAGQAFGYTF
TRBJ1-3 | TRBV2 | NA | NA | TGTGCCAGCAGTTTCCAGGGGTCTGGAAACACCATATATTTT | CASSFQGSGNTIYF
TRBJ1-2 | TRBV11-2 | NA | NA | TGTGCCAGCAGCTTAGATCCCGGGGTAGCTAACTATGGCTACACCTTC | CASSLDPGVANYGYTF
TRBJ1-2 | TRBV3-1/TRBV3-2 | NA | NA | TGTGCCAGCAGCCAGGCGGGGCAGTCGGCCTATGGCTACACCTTC | CASSQAGQSAYGYTF
TRBJ2-1 | TRBV5-1 | NA | TRBD2 | TGCGCCAGCAGCTTGTTTACTAGCGGGGGAGGGGAGCAGTTCTTC | CASSLFTSGGGEQFF
TRBJ2-2 | TRBV7-9 | NA | NA | TGTGCCAGCAGCTTAGACAGGAACACCGGGGAGCTGTTTTTT | CASSLDRNTGELFF
TRBJ2-2 | TRBV6-2/TRBV6-3 | NA | NA | TGTGCCAGCAGTTTTCGTACCGTCGTGGGCGGGGGCAAACACACCGGGGAGCTGTTTTTT | CASSFRTVVGGGKHTGELFF
TRBJ2-7 | TRBV5-1 | NA | NA | TGCGCCAGCAGCTCCGACCCGGGGGAGCAGTACTTC | CASSSDPGEQYF
TRBJ1-4 | TRBV7-8 | few | TRBD1 | TGTGCCAGCAGCTTCCGGGGACAGGGGGGGACTAATGAAAAACTGTTTTTT | CASSFRGQGGTNEKLFF
TRBJ2-2 | TRBV5-4 | once | TRBD1 | TGTGCCAGCAGCGATATGAAAACCGGGACAGTAATTACCGGGGAGCTGTTTTTT | CASSDMKTGTVITGELFF
TRBJ1-3 | TRBV6-5 | once | NA | TGTGCCAGCATTCGGGGTACTGGAAACACCATATATTTT | CASIRGTGNTIYF
TRBJ1-5 | TRBV3-1/TRBV3-2 | NA | NA | TGTGCCAGCAGCCGGGACACCAGCAATCAGCCCCAGCATTTT | CASSRDTSNQPQHF